Listed below are T cell receptor beta chains from one sample, sequenced in a study of technical replicates of blood from several donors. TCRdb keeps only in-frame clones here, not all; method: immunoSEQ multiplex PCR. Of tens of thousands of clones listed, roughly 77% are singletons. The sample was PBMCs. These receptors originate from a human donor in good health. Some clones in this sample may be carry-over from other donors' samples. Both conserved end residues are part of each CDR3. Each record gives: clone size, J gene, D gene, V gene, CDR3 DNA, CDR3 protein. A D gene is named only where the DNA matches it firmly. Size is omitted from some rows. Given values are once, few, many or a class for expanded clones.

clone_size: -
j_call: TRBJ1-1
d_call: -
v_call: TRBV5-1
cdr3_nt: TGCGCCAGCAGCCGCCCGGGGGGCACTGAAGCTTTCTTT
cdr3_aa: CASSRPGGTEAFF

clone_size: few
j_call: TRBJ2-3
d_call: -
v_call: TRBV10-3
cdr3_nt: TGTGCCATCAGTGCGGCGGGGTACACAGATACGCAGTATTTT
cdr3_aa: CAISAAGYTDTQYF

clone_size: -
j_call: TRBJ2-7
d_call: -
v_call: TRBV21-1
cdr3_nt: TGTGCCAGCAGCAAAGAACGGACTAGCGGGATCTACGAGCAGTACTTC
cdr3_aa: CASSKERTSGIYEQYF

clone_size: -
j_call: TRBJ2-1
d_call: TRBD1
v_call: TRBV4-2
cdr3_nt: TGTGCCAGCAGCCATAGACAGGGGGCGGTGAATGAGCAGTTCTTC
cdr3_aa: CASSHRQGAVNEQFF

clone_size: few
j_call: TRBJ1-1
d_call: -
v_call: TRBV5-1
cdr3_nt: TGCGCCAGCAGCTGGACGGCCGGGGCTGAAGCTTTCTTT
cdr3_aa: CASSWTAGAEAFF

clone_size: -
j_call: TRBJ1-2
d_call: TRBD1
v_call: TRBV5-4
cdr3_nt: TGTGCCAGCAGCATGACAGGGGGCGCTGGCTACACCTTC
cdr3_aa: CASSMTGGAGYTF

clone_size: -
j_call: TRBJ2-7
d_call: -
v_call: TRBV28
cdr3_nt: TGTGCCAGCAGTGTGGAGGGTGGTAGGAGGTACGAGCAGTACTTC
cdr3_aa: CASSVEGGRRYEQYF

clone_size: -
j_call: TRBJ1-4
d_call: -
v_call: TRBV2
cdr3_nt: TGTGCCAGCAGTGAGGGCGTGTCAGAGAATGAAAAACTGTTTTTT
cdr3_aa: CASSEGVSENEKLFF

clone_size: -
j_call: TRBJ1-2
d_call: -
v_call: TRBV25-1
cdr3_nt: TGTGCCAGCAGTGACCCATGGGGCGGAAAGGATGGCTACACCTTC
cdr3_aa: CASSDPWGGKDGYTF

clone_size: -
j_call: TRBJ1-1
d_call: -
v_call: TRBV4-1
cdr3_nt: TGCGCCAGCAGCCAAGGAGAGGGTGGTTACACTGAAGCTTTCTTT
cdr3_aa: CASSQGEGGYTEAFF

clone_size: once
j_call: TRBJ1-3
d_call: -
v_call: TRBV9
cdr3_nt: TGTGCCAGCCAAGGGACGGCGGGGGCTGGAAACACCATATATTTT
cdr3_aa: CASQGTAGAGNTIYF

clone_size: -
j_call: TRBJ1-1
d_call: -
v_call: TRBV7-2
cdr3_nt: TGTGCCAGCAGCCAAAGACAGCACACTGAAGCTTTCTTT
cdr3_aa: CASSQRQHTEAFF

clone_size: -
j_call: TRBJ1-2
d_call: -
v_call: TRBV9
cdr3_nt: TGTGCCAGCAGCCCTTCCCCTAAAATAAGCGCTTATGGCTACACCTTC
cdr3_aa: CASSPSPKISAYGYTF

clone_size: many
j_call: TRBJ1-1
d_call: -
v_call: TRBV29-1
cdr3_nt: TGCAGCGTTGTCGTGAACACTGAAGCTTTCTTT
cdr3_aa: CSVVVNTEAFF

clone_size: -
j_call: TRBJ2-5
d_call: -
v_call: TRBV4-3
cdr3_nt: TGCGCCAGCAGCCAAGATCCGAGGCCAGGGGTAGGTAAAGAGACCCAGTACTTC
cdr3_aa: CASSQDPRPGVGKETQYF

clone_size: once
j_call: TRBJ2-7
d_call: -
v_call: TRBV5-1
cdr3_nt: TGCGCCAGCAGCATTGGACAGATATCCTACGAGCAGTACTTC
cdr3_aa: CASSIGQISYEQYF

clone_size: -
j_call: TRBJ1-1
d_call: TRBD1
v_call: TRBV11-1
cdr3_nt: TGTGCCAGCAACATCGACAGGGCTACTGAAGCTTTCTTT
cdr3_aa: CASNIDRATEAFF

clone_size: once
j_call: TRBJ2-1
d_call: -
v_call: TRBV30
cdr3_nt: TGTGCCTGGAGTCTAGCAGGCAATGAGCAGTTCTTC
cdr3_aa: CAWSLAGNEQFF

clone_size: -
j_call: TRBJ1-2
d_call: -
v_call: TRBV29-1
cdr3_nt: TGCAGCGCCAAAACTGGCCAGGGCTATGGCTACACCTTC
cdr3_aa: CSAKTGQGYGYTF

clone_size: -
j_call: TRBJ2-2
d_call: -
v_call: TRBV21-1
cdr3_nt: TGTGCCAGCAGCAAACGGGGACAGGGGATAGGCGGGGAGCTGTTTTTT
cdr3_aa: CASSKRGQGIGGELFF

clone_size: -
j_call: TRBJ2-5
d_call: TRBD1
v_call: TRBV10-3
cdr3_nt: TGTGCCACCTTCGATACAGGGGGCCAAGAGACCCAGTACTTC
cdr3_aa: CATFDTGGQETQYF

clone_size: -
j_call: TRBJ2-5
d_call: TRBD2
v_call: TRBV5-1
cdr3_nt: TGCGCCAGCAGCTTGGACCCTAGCGGGGTGACTCAAGAGACCCAGTACTTC
cdr3_aa: CASSLDPSGVTQETQYF

clone_size: -
j_call: TRBJ2-3
d_call: -
v_call: TRBV15
cdr3_nt: TGTGCCACCAGCAGAGATGGAACTAAAACAGATACGCAGTATTTT
cdr3_aa: CATSRDGTKTDTQYF

clone_size: -
j_call: TRBJ1-5
d_call: -
v_call: TRBV21-1
cdr3_nt: TGTGCCAGCAGCAAAGCAAGGACAGGGGATCAGCCCCAGCATTTT
cdr3_aa: CASSKARTGDQPQHF

clone_size: many
j_call: TRBJ1-1
d_call: -
v_call: TRBV6-5
cdr3_nt: TGTGCCAGCAGTTCCATCACTTATGAAGCTTTCTTT
cdr3_aa: CASSSITYEAFF

clone_size: -
j_call: TRBJ1-5
d_call: TRBD1
v_call: TRBV5-4
cdr3_nt: TGTGCCAGCAGCTTCGGAACAGGGGCAGGGCAGCCCCAGCATTTT
cdr3_aa: CASSFGTGAGQPQHF

clone_size: -
j_call: TRBJ2-3
d_call: -
v_call: TRBV30
cdr3_nt: TGTGCCTGCAGGGAACCCCCTCTGGATACGCAGTATTTT
cdr3_aa: CACREPPLDTQYF

clone_size: -
j_call: TRBJ2-5
d_call: TRBD2
v_call: TRBV7-6
cdr3_nt: TGTGCCAGCAGCTTACGGGGACTAGCGGGAGCGGAGACCCAGTACTTC
cdr3_aa: CASSLRGLAGAETQYF

clone_size: -
j_call: TRBJ1-3
d_call: -
v_call: TRBV11-2
cdr3_nt: TGTGCCAGCAGCTCAATCAGGGAAAACACCATATATTTT
cdr3_aa: CASSSIRENTIYF

clone_size: once
j_call: TRBJ2-1
d_call: -
v_call: TRBV4-1
cdr3_nt: TGCGCCAGCAGCCCATCGGAGTACAATGAGCAGTTCTTC
cdr3_aa: CASSPSEYNEQFF

clone_size: once
j_call: TRBJ1-1
d_call: TRBD1
v_call: TRBV7-9
cdr3_nt: TGTGCCAGCAGCTTACAGGGGGGCCAGGAGGCTTTCTTT
cdr3_aa: CASSLQGGQEAFF

clone_size: -
j_call: TRBJ1-2
d_call: TRBD1
v_call: TRBV4-2
cdr3_nt: TGTGCCAGCAGCCAAGATCTTGGGACAGGGGGCAAAGATGATGGCTACACCTTC
cdr3_aa: CASSQDLGTGGKDDGYTF

clone_size: -
j_call: TRBJ2-7
d_call: -
v_call: TRBV5-1
cdr3_nt: TGCGCCAGCAGCTTGGTGGGCAGCTCCTACGAGCAGTACTTC
cdr3_aa: CASSLVGSSYEQYF

clone_size: -
j_call: TRBJ2-3
d_call: TRBD2
v_call: TRBV7-2
cdr3_nt: TGTGCCAGCATCGGACTAGCTGCAGATACGCAGTATTTT
cdr3_aa: CASIGLAADTQYF

clone_size: -
j_call: TRBJ2-5
d_call: -
v_call: TRBV7-9
cdr3_nt: TGTGCCAGCAGCTTAAGTACGGAAGAGACCCAGTACTTC
cdr3_aa: CASSLSTEETQYF

clone_size: -
j_call: TRBJ2-5
d_call: -
v_call: TRBV6-6
cdr3_nt: TGTGCCAGCAGTTACCCCCCGACAGAAGAGACCCAGTACTTC
cdr3_aa: CASSYPPTEETQYF

clone_size: many
j_call: TRBJ2-7
d_call: -
v_call: TRBV19
cdr3_nt: TGTGCCAGTAGTCGCCTAGGGGCCTACGAGCAGTACTTC
cdr3_aa: CASSRLGAYEQYF

clone_size: -
j_call: TRBJ2-3
d_call: -
v_call: TRBV6-1
cdr3_nt: TGTGCCAGCAGTGCTGGGCCAGATACGCAGTATTTT
cdr3_aa: CASSAGPDTQYF

clone_size: -
j_call: TRBJ2-7
d_call: -
v_call: TRBV6-1
cdr3_nt: TGTGCCAGTACCCCCGGGGAATCGCGTGAGCAGTACTTC
cdr3_aa: CASTPGESREQYF

clone_size: -
j_call: TRBJ2-2
d_call: TRBD1
v_call: TRBV27
cdr3_nt: TGTGCCAGCACTCCGGGACAGGGCCTTACCGGGGAGCTGTTTTTT
cdr3_aa: CASTPGQGLTGELFF

clone_size: -
j_call: TRBJ2-3
d_call: -
v_call: TRBV5-1
cdr3_nt: TGCGCCAGCAGGGGCTTCACAGATACGCAGTATTTT
cdr3_aa: CASRGFTDTQYF

clone_size: -
j_call: TRBJ1-1
d_call: -
v_call: TRBV30
cdr3_nt: TGTGCCTGGAGCCGTAGCATGAACACTGAAGCTTTCTTT
cdr3_aa: CAWSRSMNTEAFF

clone_size: -
j_call: TRBJ1-2
d_call: -
v_call: TRBV29-1
cdr3_nt: TGCAGCGTTTATCACGTTAGAGGCTACACCTTC
cdr3_aa: CSVYHVRGYTF

clone_size: -
j_call: TRBJ2-2
d_call: TRBD2
v_call: TRBV4-1
cdr3_nt: TGCGCCAGCAGCCAGCGACTAGCGGGAGGAATCGGCGGGGAGCTGTTTTTT
cdr3_aa: CASSQRLAGGIGGELFF

clone_size: -
j_call: TRBJ2-5
d_call: TRBD2
v_call: TRBV9
cdr3_nt: TGTGCCAGCAGCTCCAGCGGGAGCGAGAGTGAGACCCAGTACTTC
cdr3_aa: CASSSSGSESETQYF

clone_size: -
j_call: TRBJ1-1
d_call: -
v_call: TRBV6-1
cdr3_nt: TGTGCCAGCAACTTGGGAGACGGGGCTTTCTTT
cdr3_aa: CASNLGDGAFF

clone_size: -
j_call: TRBJ2-5
d_call: TRBD2
v_call: TRBV6-1
cdr3_nt: TGTGCCAGCAGCCTGCCGGGGGGAGAGACCCAGTACTTC
cdr3_aa: CASSLPGGETQYF

clone_size: -
j_call: TRBJ2-2
d_call: TRBD2
v_call: TRBV4-3
cdr3_nt: TGCGCCAGCAGCCATGTTAGCGGGAGAGGTACCGGGGAGCTGTTTTTT
cdr3_aa: CASSHVSGRGTGELFF

clone_size: many
j_call: TRBJ2-7
d_call: -
v_call: TRBV5-6
cdr3_nt: TGTGCCAGCAGCGACCGGGACTCCCATTACGAGCAGTACTTC
cdr3_aa: CASSDRDSHYEQYF

clone_size: -
j_call: TRBJ1-5
d_call: -
v_call: TRBV10-3
cdr3_nt: TGTGCCATCAGTGAGTCCGCAGGCCTGGGCAATCAGCCCCAGCATTTT
cdr3_aa: CAISESAGLGNQPQHF

clone_size: -
j_call: TRBJ2-7
d_call: -
v_call: TRBV4-2
cdr3_nt: TGTGCCAGCAGCCAACTTCCCCGCTACGAGCAGTACTTC
cdr3_aa: CASSQLPRYEQYF

clone_size: -
j_call: TRBJ2-1
d_call: TRBD2
v_call: TRBV27
cdr3_nt: TGTGCCAGCAGTTTCCGCCTAGCGGGCAATGAGCAGTTCTTC
cdr3_aa: CASSFRLAGNEQFF

clone_size: -
j_call: TRBJ1-2
d_call: -
v_call: TRBV28
cdr3_nt: TGTGCCAGCAGTTTGGGGCGGAGGGATAACTATGGCTACACCTTC
cdr3_aa: CASSLGRRDNYGYTF

clone_size: few
j_call: TRBJ1-1
d_call: TRBD1
v_call: TRBV25-1
cdr3_nt: TGTGCCAGCAGTGAACCGGGACAGGGGGGCCTTGAAGCTTTCTTT
cdr3_aa: CASSEPGQGGLEAFF

clone_size: once
j_call: TRBJ1-4
d_call: TRBD1
v_call: TRBV6-1
cdr3_nt: TGTGCCAGCAGTGAAACCAGGGGACAGGGTCCGGAAAAACTGTTTTTT
cdr3_aa: CASSETRGQGPEKLFF

clone_size: once
j_call: TRBJ2-5
d_call: TRBD2
v_call: TRBV5-4
cdr3_nt: TGTGCCAGCAGCGCCACTAGCGGGAGTAATCAAGAGACCCAGTACTTC
cdr3_aa: CASSATSGSNQETQYF

clone_size: -
j_call: TRBJ2-3
d_call: -
v_call: TRBV30
cdr3_nt: TGTGCCTGGAGTCCTTCGGCCAGGCCCTACACAGATACGCAGTATTTT
cdr3_aa: CAWSPSARPYTDTQYF